These T cell receptor beta chains were read from a single sample in a study of CD8 T cells in ankylosing spondylitis. TCRdb analysed the 5' RACE reads with MiXCR anew, one entry per CDR3 protein. The table lists about 800,000 distinct CDR3 sequences, about 11% of them singletons. The sequenced material came from blood, either unsorted or a sorted T cell fraction (not recorded which). The receptors come from a male donor with ankylosing spondylitis. Both conserved end residues are part of each CDR3. The D gene is left open where the match is weak. The size field is filled for only some rows; it gives once, few, many or a size class.

CDR3 | DNA | V | size | D | J
CASSKVRYTEAFF | TGTGCCAGTAGTAAGGTCAGATACACTGAAGCTTTCTTT | TRBV19 | many | - | TRBJ1-1
CSARGLAGQPGTDTQYF | TGCAGTGCTCGCGGACTAGCGGGGCAGCCTGGCACAGATACGCAGTATTTT | TRBV20-1 | few | TRBD2 | TRBJ2-3
CATLPDNSYEQYF | TGTGCCACCCTCCCCGACAACTCCTACGAGCAGTACTTC | TRBV10-3 | many | - | TRBJ2-7
CSARMGSNYGYTF | TGCAGTGCTAGGATGGGATCCAACTATGGCTACACCTTC | TRBV20-1 | few | - | TRBJ1-2
CSAREDGETQYF | TGCAGTGCTAGGGAAGATGGGGAGACCCAGTACTTC | TRBV20-1 | many | - | TRBJ2-5
CSALHRRTDTQYF | TGCAGTGCCCTCCACCGACGCACAGATACGCAGTATTTT | TRBV20-1 | many | - | TRBJ2-3
CASSLIGEGKGYTF | TGTGCCAGCAGCTTAATAGGGGAAGGGAAGGGCTACACCTTC | TRBV11-2 | few | - | TRBJ1-2
CASSRRQGAGELFF | TGCGCCAGCAGCCGTCGACAGGGGGCCGGGGAGCTGTTTTTT | TRBV5-1 | many | TRBD1 | TRBJ2-2
CASSPWGSGANVLTF | TGCGCCAGCAGCCCGTGGGGCTCTGGGGCCAACGTCCTGACTTTC | TRBV5-1 | - | - | TRBJ2-6
CSAMGLYEDGYTF | TGCAGTGCTATGGGACTTTACGAGGATGGCTACACCTTC | TRBV20-1 | few | - | TRBJ1-2
CASSLGPAGYQETQYF | TGTGCCAGCAGCTTAGGTCCAGCGGGGTACCAAGAGACCCAGTACTTC | TRBV7-9 | - | TRBD2 | TRBJ2-5
CASSLSRPEKLFF | TGTGCCAGCAGTTTATCCAGGCCTGAAAAACTGTTTTTT | TRBV12-3/TRBV12-4 | few | - | TRBJ1-4
CASSLLVGGKGSGYTF | TGTGCCAGCAGCTTACTAGTGGGGGGAAAAGGGTCCGGCTACACCTTC | TRBV5-6 | - | - | TRBJ1-2
CASAPTGGQRYNEQFF | TGTGCCAGCGCTCCCACCGGGGGGCAGCGTTACAATGAGCAGTTCTTC | TRBV7-2 | - | - | TRBJ2-1
CASRRQLYQETQYF | TGTGCCAGCAGGCGACAGCTGTACCAAGAGACCCAGTACTTC | TRBV6-2/TRBV6-3 | - | - | TRBJ2-5
CASSRVGRGANVLTF | TGTGCCAGCAGCCGAGTGGGAAGAGGGGCCAACGTCCTGACTTTC | TRBV7-2 | few | - | TRBJ2-6
CASSLWRQTAEAFF | TGTGCCAGCAGCTTATGGAGGCAGACCGCTGAAGCTTTCTTT | TRBV7-8 | - | - | TRBJ1-1
CATGTGAEEGQFF | TGTGCCACCGGGACAGGGGCCGAGGAAGGTCAGTTCTTC | TRBV10-3 | few | TRBD1 | TRBJ2-1
CASSYLGTGEDTQYF | TGTGCCAGCAGTTACCTCGGGACAGGGGAAGATACGCAGTATTTT | TRBV6-2/TRBV6-3 | - | TRBD1 | TRBJ2-3
CASSLHRGTEAFF | TGTGCCAGCAGTTTACACAGGGGCACTGAAGCTTTCTTT | TRBV12-3/TRBV12-4 | many | TRBD1 | TRBJ1-1
CASSPGQQMNYGYTF | TGTGCCAGCAGCCCAGGACAGCAGATGAACTATGGCTACACCTTC | TRBV7-2 | few | - | TRBJ1-2
CASSLGQGYDQPQHF | TGCGCCAGCAGCTTGGGACAGGGGTACGATCAGCCCCAGCATTTT | TRBV5-1 | few | TRBD1 | TRBJ1-5
CASSRVLAGGDNEQFF | TGCGCCAGCAGCAGGGTTCTAGCGGGGGGCGACAATGAGCAGTTCTTC | TRBV5-1 | - | TRBD2 | TRBJ2-1
CASSFLASGNTGELFF | TGCGCCAGCAGCTTTCTGGCTAGCGGGAACACCGGGGAGCTGTTTTTT | TRBV5-1 | - | TRBD2 | TRBJ2-2
CASSYADRGSTDTQYF | TGTGCCAGCAGTTATGCCGACAGGGGAAGTACAGATACGCAGTATTTT | TRBV6-2/TRBV6-3 | - | TRBD1 | TRBJ2-3
CASSSRRLDSYEQYF | TGTGCCAGCAGTTCCCGACGATTAGACTCCTACGAGCAGTACTTC | TRBV5-6 | few | - | TRBJ2-7
CSASEQGYSNQPQHF | TGCAGTGCTAGCGAACAGGGTTATAGCAATCAGCCCCAGCATTTT | TRBV20-1 | - | - | TRBJ1-5
CASSFSGGIDTQYF | TGTGCCAGCAGTTTTAGCGGGGGGATAGATACGCAGTATTTT | TRBV12-3/TRBV12-4 | - | TRBD2 | TRBJ2-3
CASSLPDRESLHF | TGTGCCAGCAGCTTGCCCGACAGGGAGTCCCTCCACTTT | TRBV5-8 | - | TRBD1 | TRBJ1-6
CSAVLNSYNEQFF | TGCAGTGCCGTGCTGAACTCCTACAATGAGCAGTTCTTC | TRBV20-1 | few | - | TRBJ2-1
CAISESASTYNEQFF | TGTGCCATCAGTGAATCGGCGTCCACCTACAATGAGCAGTTCTTC | TRBV10-3 | few | - | TRBJ2-1
CASSVGGVGSEQFF | TGTGCCAGCTCAGTAGGGGGCGTTGGGAGTGAGCAGTTCTTC | TRBV18 | few | TRBD1 | TRBJ2-1
CAISESSGNGYTF | TGTGCCATCAGTGAGTCGTCCGGGAATGGCTACACCTTC | TRBV10-3 | - | - | TRBJ1-2
CSARRQGFYEQYF | TGCAGTGCTAGAAGGCAGGGGTTCTACGAGCAGTACTTC | TRBV20-1 | - | - | TRBJ2-7
CSVEDPAGNYEQYF | TGCAGCGTTGAAGATCCGGCAGGAAACTACGAGCAGTACTTC | TRBV29-1 | - | - | TRBJ2-7
CASSLPSPGQTYEQYF | TGTGCCAGCAGTTTACCCTCCCCGGGACAGACCTACGAGCAGTACTTC | TRBV12-3/TRBV12-4 | - | TRBD1 | TRBJ2-7
CASSGQVNQPQHF | TGTGCCAGCAGTGGACAGGTCAATCAGCCCCAGCATTTT | TRBV12-3/TRBV12-4 | - | TRBD1 | TRBJ1-5
CASSLGDFGNTIYF | TGTGCCAGCAGCTTAGGAGACTTTGGAAACACCATATATTTT | TRBV7-9 | - | - | TRBJ1-3
CASSTGTQSSYNSPLHF | TGTGCCAGCTCAACAGGGACACAGAGCTCCTATAATTCACCCCTCCACTTT | TRBV18 | few | - | TRBJ1-6
CASTPGQPDQPQHF | TGTGCCAGCACCCCGGGACAGCCGGATCAGCCCCAGCATTTT | TRBV7-9 | few | TRBD1 | TRBJ1-5
CSARLQGAVGGQPQHF | TGCAGTGCTAGGCTACAGGGGGCAGTAGGGGGTCAGCCCCAGCATTTT | TRBV20-1 | - | TRBD1 | TRBJ1-5
CASSPLGGGQFF | TGTGCCAGCAGCCCCCTGGGGGGAGGTCAGTTCTTC | TRBV7-9 | many | - | TRBJ2-1
CASIVTSTVNSPLHF | TGTGCCAGCATCGTTACGTCGACGGTGAATTCACCCCTCCACTTT | TRBV5-5 | - | - | TRBJ1-6
CASSEYGEGAGQPQHF | TGTGCCAGCAGTGAATACGGGGAAGGGGCCGGCCAGCCCCAGCATTTT | TRBV25-1 | few | - | TRBJ1-5
CASSPWGLAMDEQFF | TGTGCCAGCTCCCCTTGGGGACTAGCAATGGATGAGCAGTTCTTC | TRBV28 | few | TRBD2 | TRBJ2-1
CSVWRDTQYF | TGCAGCGTTTGGCGGGATACGCAGTATTTT | TRBV29-1 | many | - | TRBJ2-3
CASSLRASDTQYF | TGTGCCAGCAGCTTGAGGGCCTCCGATACGCAGTATTTT | TRBV7-2 | few | - | TRBJ2-3
CASSLNFGGEQFF | TGTGCCAGCAGCTTAAATTTTGGAGGTGAGCAGTTCTTC | TRBV7-2 | - | - | TRBJ2-1
CSARSGDPETQYF | TGCAGTGCGAGATCAGGGGATCCAGAGACCCAGTACTTC | TRBV20-1 | - | - | TRBJ2-5
CSASEMNYEQYF | TGCAGTGCTAGTGAAATGAACTACGAGCAGTACTTC | TRBV20-1 | - | - | TRBJ2-7
CSVSDPPGGGHNEQFF | TGCAGCGTTAGTGACCCCCCCGGGGGCGGCCACAATGAGCAGTTCTTC | TRBV29-1 | many | - | TRBJ2-1
CASSENRAGGKETQYF | TGTGCCAGCAGTGAGAACCGAGCGGGGGGGAAGGAGACCCAGTACTTC | TRBV2 | - | TRBD2 | TRBJ2-5
CSARAVALYEQYF | TGCAGTGCTAGAGCGGTAGCTCTCTACGAGCAGTACTTC | TRBV20-1 | - | - | TRBJ2-7
CASSSKGRGTDTQYF | TGTGCCAGCAGCTCAAAAGGGCGGGGAACAGATACGCAGTATTTT | TRBV7-9 | few | - | TRBJ2-3
CSARGFWVSGANVLTF | TGCAGTGCCCGAGGGTTTTGGGTCTCTGGGGCCAACGTCCTGACTTTC | TRBV20-1 | few | - | TRBJ2-6
CASKSGKIYEQYF | TGTGCCAGCAAGTCGGGTAAAATTTACGAGCAGTACTTC | TRBV28 | - | - | TRBJ2-7
CASSDRGNGNQPQHF | TGTGCCAGCAGTGACAGGGGAAATGGCAATCAGCCCCAGCATTTT | TRBV28 | few | TRBD1 | TRBJ1-5
CASSLGSRDSYNEQFF | TGTGCTAGCAGCTTAGGGTCTAGGGACTCCTACAATGAGCAGTTCTTC | TRBV7-7 | - | - | TRBJ2-1
CASSYSKVGNQPQHF | TGTGCCAGCAGTTACTCGAAGGTTGGAAATCAGCCCCAGCATTTT | TRBV6-5 | - | - | TRBJ1-5